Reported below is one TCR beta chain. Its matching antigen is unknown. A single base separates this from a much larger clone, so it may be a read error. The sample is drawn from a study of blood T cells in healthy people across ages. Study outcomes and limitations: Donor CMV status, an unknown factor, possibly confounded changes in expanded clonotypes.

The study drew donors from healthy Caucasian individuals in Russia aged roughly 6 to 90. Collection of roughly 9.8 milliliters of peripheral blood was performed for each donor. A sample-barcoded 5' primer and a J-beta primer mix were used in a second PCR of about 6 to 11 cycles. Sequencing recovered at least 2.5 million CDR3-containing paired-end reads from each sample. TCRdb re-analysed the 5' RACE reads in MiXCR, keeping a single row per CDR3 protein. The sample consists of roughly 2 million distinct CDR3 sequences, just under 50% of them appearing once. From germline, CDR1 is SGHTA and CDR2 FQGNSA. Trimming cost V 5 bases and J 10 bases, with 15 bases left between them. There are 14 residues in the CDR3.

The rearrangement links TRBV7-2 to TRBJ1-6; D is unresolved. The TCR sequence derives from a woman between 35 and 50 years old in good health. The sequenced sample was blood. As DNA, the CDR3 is TGTGCCAGCAGCCCAGCTGGGTCCGACTCACCCCTCCACTTT. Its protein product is CASSPAGSDSPLHF.